The 25 T cell receptor beta chains listed next were all sequenced from one sample in a study of neurological immune-mediated disorders. TCRdb re-analysed the 5' RACE reads in MiXCR, keeping a single row per CDR3 protein. Of 30,000 to 45,000 distinct CDR3 sequences in the sample, 10% to 13% were seen once. Sequences were obtained from PBMCs. The receptors were sampled from a woman aged 25 to 39 with HTLV-1-associated myelopathy (HAM/TSP).

The rearrangement uses TRBV7-2 and TRBJ1-2; unclear D gene. Germline V lookup: CDR1 SGHTA, CDR2 FQGNSA. The CDR3 runs 14 residues. Deletions cut 6 bases from V and 2 bases from J, with 13 bases between. The CDR3 sequence: CASSSVAGNYGYTF. For the CDR3, the DNA is TGTGCCAGCAGTTCGGTCGCGGGAAACTATGGCTACACCTTC. Supplemented by reference TRBV7-2 and TRBJ1-2, the full variable domain reads GAGVSQSPSNKVTEKGKDVELRCDPISGHTALYWYRQSLGQGLEFLIYFQGNSAPDKSGLPSDRFSAERTGGSVSTLTIQRTQQEDSAVYLCASSSVAGNYGYTFGSGTRLTVV.

This clonotype has at least ten counts. The chain links TRBV6-6 to TRBJ1-2; 7 nucleotides align to TRBD1. V trimming: 2 bases; J trimming: 4 bases; junction bases outside the gene matches: 7. This CDR3 spans 15 amino acids. Germline loops: CDR1 MNHNY, CDR2 SVGAGI (reference sequence). CDR3: CASSYKGAGPYGYTF. CDR3 DNA sequence: TGTGCCAGCAGTTACAAGGGGGCGGGCCCCTATGGCTACACCTTC.

This clonotype was seen only once. The limits of the CDR3 on the DNA are not certain, so only TCRdb's listed CDR3 is given. V is TRBV11-2 and J is TRBJ1-2; TRBD1, the table's D call, lacks a check against the DNA. Germline CDR1 SGHAT, CDR2 FQNNGV. The CDR3 extends over 21 residues, inclusive of both ends. Here the CDR3 reads CASSFYICSAREGQGNYGYTF.

This clonotype has at least ten counts. This chain joins TRBV20-1 and TRBJ1-1; a weak D match, TRBD1 (5 bases). There are 14 residues in the CDR3. Trimming pared 3 bases from V and 2 bases from J, leaving 13 bases between. The germline V gene encodes CDR1 DFQATT and CDR2 SNEGSKA (reference sequence). The CDR3: CSARRGTGNTEAFF. In DNA form, the CDR3 reads TGCAGTGCTAGGAGGGGAACAGGAAACACTGAAGCTTTCTTT.

This clonotype was counted at least ten times. The genes are TRBV7-8 and TRBJ1-5, with D perhaps TRBD1 (6 bases). CDR3 length: 15 residues. V gave up 4 bases and J gave up 4 bases, with 14 bases separating them. CDR1 SGHVS and CDR2 FQNEAQ come from the germline V gene. The CDR3 bases are TGTGCCAGCAGCTCCTCAGGGGATCGGAATCAGCCCCAGCATTTT. It is translated as CASSSSGDRNQPQHF.

There are many counts of this clonotype. This sequence joins TRBV7-6 and TRBJ2-1, with 7 bases that match TRBD2. This CDR3 spans 18 amino acids. Trimming took 1 base from V and 7 from J; bases not matched to a gene: 16. CDR1 and CDR2 from the germline V gene are SGHVS and FNYEAQ. DNA of the CDR3: TGTGCCAGCAGCTTAGAGGCTAGCGGTGGGGAAAGGTGGAATGAGCAGTTCTTC. Translation: CASSLEASGGERWNEQFF. The complete variable domain, with remaining parts taken from reference TRBV7-6 and TRBJ2-1, reads GAGVSQSPRYKVTKRGQDVALRCDPISGHVSLYWYRQALGQGPEFLTYFNYEAQQDKSGLPNDRFSAERPEGSISTLTIQRTEQRDSAMYRCASSLEASGGERWNEQFFGPGTRLTVL.

This clonotype was observed at least ten times. The chain couples TRBV27 to TRBJ2-2, with TRBD1 as a possible D gene (5 bases). The CDR3 loop spans 14 amino acids. Germline CDR1 and CDR2: MNHEY and SMNVEV (reference sequence). V was cut by 7 bases and J by 0 bases, with 9 bases left in between. Written as DNA, the CDR3 is TGTGCCAGCACGAGGACAACGAACACCGGGGAGCTGTTTTTT. It codes for CASTRTTNTGELFF.

The chain combines TRBV7-9 with TRBJ2-1; D possibly uses TRBD1 or TRBD2 (5 bases each). Germline values: CDR1 SEHNR, CDR2 FQNEAQ (reference sequence). With 4 bases removed from V and 14 bases from J, the gap between germline ends came to 15 bases. The CDR3 extends over 12 amino acids. The CDR3 protein is CASSYRDLAKFF. For the CDR3, the DNA is TGTGCCAGCAGCTACCGGGACCTGGCCAAGTTCTTC.

The table lists this clonotype with many counts. The rearrangement uses TRBV9 and TRBJ2-3; the match to TRBD2 covers 11 bases. Per germline, CDR1 SGDLS and CDR2 YYNGEE. Trimming at V came to 4 bases and at J to 2 bases, leaving 9 bases not matched to a gene. The CDR3 runs to 17 residues. The chain's CDR3 is CASSLPISGGDTDTQYF. DNA for the CDR3: TGTGCCAGCAGCCTCCCGATTAGCGGGGGGGACACAGATACGCAGTATTTT.

This clonotype came up many times. V and J are TRBV5-1 and TRBJ2-2, with D possibly TRBD1 on 6 matching bases. Germline loops: CDR1 SGHRS, CDR2 YFSETQ. CDR3 length equals 15 residues. Deletions cut 1 base from V and 4 bases from J, with 11 bases between. CDR3 protein: CASSLPTGGTGELFF. Written as DNA, the CDR3 is TGCGCCAGCAGCTTGCCGACAGGTGGCACCGGGGAGCTGTTTTTT.

This clonotype has a count of ten or more. The chain carries TRBV7-8 and TRBJ2-5, with 10 bases lining up with TRBD2. This CDR3 comprises 17 residues. V lost 3 bases, J lost 2 bases, and 9 bases stayed unmatched. Germline V gives CDR1 SGHVS, CDR2 FQNEAQ. The CDR3 here is CASSFVLAGLLQETQYF. The CDR3 nucleotides are TGTGCCAGCAGCTTTGTACTAGCGGGGCTCCTTCAAGAGACCCAGTACTTC.

This clonotype was found many times. The J gene is TRBJ1-2, the V gene TRBV14, with D unresolved. Germline V lookup: CDR1 SGHDN, CDR2 FVKESK. The CDR3 consists of 14 residues. V gave up 0 bases and J gave up 4 bases, with 9 bases separating them. The CDR3 is CASSQEPITYGYTF. Here the CDR3 DNA reads TGTGCCAGCAGCCAAGAACCGATTACCTATGGCTACACCTTC.

This clonotype came up many times. The rearrangement joins TRBV5-1 to TRBJ1-2; TRBD1 is a possible D gene (6 bases). The CDR3 totals 17 residues. Germline lookup yields CDR1 SGHRS and CDR2 YFSETQ. Trimming shortened V by 5 bases and J by 2 bases, and 22 bases separated the two germline ends. CDR3: CASSGWGGRQSNYGYTF. For the CDR3, the DNA is TGCGCCAGCAGTGGTTGGGGGGGCCGCCAATCCAACTATGGCTACACCTTC.

This clonotype was found many times. This chain uses TRBV7-9 with TRBJ1-2; no clear D gene. CDR1 and CDR2 from the germline V gene are SEHNR and FQNEAQ (reference sequence). Trimming stripped 1 base from V and 4 bases from J, with 7 bases between. The CDR3 has 13 residues. CDR3 amino acids: CASSLGGFYGYTF. CDR3 nucleotides: TGTGCCAGCAGCTTAGGCGGTTTCTATGGCTACACCTTC.

This clonotype was seen at least ten times. The chain joins TRBV7-2 to TRBJ2-3; D is perhaps TRBD2 (6 bases). The CDR3 is 18 residues long. The germline V gene has CDR1 SGHTA and CDR2 FQGNSA. The ends were cut back, 1 base at V and 2 bases at J, with 19 bases in the middle. The CDR3 spells CASSLVGLGAGTTDTQYF. The CDR3 DNA is TGTGCCAGCAGCTTAGTAGGGTTAGGAGCGGGCACCACAGATACGCAGTATTTT.

This clonotype was counted ten times or more. CDR3 in amino acids: CSARSGNGGIRFF. In nucleotides, the CDR3 is TGCAGTGCTCGGTCTGGGAATGGGGGCATTCGTTTCTTT. V and J are TRBV20-1 and TRBJ1-1; TRBD1 might be the D (6 bases). Trimming took off 5 bases at V and 13 bases at J, with 23 bases between the two ends. Germline CDR1 is DFQATT and CDR2 is SNEGSKA (reference sequence). The CDR3 contains 13 residues.

In this sample, this clonotype is medium-sized. The J gene is TRBJ2-1, the V gene TRBV27; no firm D call. The CDR3 contains 13 residues. V lost 9 bases and J lost 15, with 24 bases in between. Germline CDR1 is MNHEY and CDR2 is SMNVEV (reference sequence). The CDR3, as DNA: TGTGCCAGTAACGAGATGCCTGGTTCTTCGGGGTTCTTC. It specifies CASNEMPGSSGFF.

This chain joins TRBV29-1 and TRBJ2-1, with 11 bases identical to TRBD2. Germline loops: CDR1 SQVTM, CDR2 ANQGSEA. The J segment lost 4 bases and the V segment lost 5 bases, leaving 1 base of the junction unmatched. There are 13 residues in the CDR3. CDR3 coding DNA: TGCAGCGTTCCTAGCGGGGGGTACAATGAGCAGTTCTTC. Its translation is CSVPSGGYNEQFF.

This clonotype was seen at least ten times. The rearrangement uses TRBV29-1 and TRBJ1-1, with 8 bases that match TRBD1. V shed 7 bases and J 4 bases; nucleotides not matched to a gene: 8. The CDR3 loop spans 13 amino acids. Germline CDR1 and CDR2: SQVTM and ANQGSEA. Written as DNA, the CDR3 is TGCAGCGGCGGACAGGGAGCCTCCACTGAAGCTTTCTTT. This gives the protein CSGGQGASTEAFF.

This clonotype was detected ten times or more. This chain links TRBV5-1 with TRBJ1-1; D not certain. With 4 bases removed from V and 4 bases from J, the gap between germline ends came to 14 bases. The CDR3 is made up of 14 amino acids. Germline V gene data show CDR1 as SGHRS and CDR2 as YFSETQ. CDR3 amino acids: CASSTRASGTEAFF. The CDR3 coding sequence is TGCGCCAGCAGCACGCGGGCCTCAGGCACTGAAGCTTTCTTT.

This clonotype was found many times. The rearrangement joins TRBV12-3 or TRBV12-4 to TRBJ2-7, with D perhaps TRBD1 (6 bases). The CDR3 is made up of 13 amino acids. V was clipped by 8 bases and J by 1 base, with 12 bases between them. CDR3 protein: CASLKQGSYEQYF. The DNA for the CDR3 is TGTGCCAGCTTAAAACAGGGTTCCTACGAGCAGTACTTC.

This clonotype was seen many times. This chain joins TRBV7-9 and TRBJ1-4; 10 nucleotides match TRBD1. CDR1 SEHNR and CDR2 FQNEAQ come from the germline V gene (reference sequence). Trimming at V came to 4 bases and at J to 6 bases, leaving 5 bases not matched to a gene. The CDR3 consists of 15 residues. CDR3 amino acids: CASSWGQGWHEKLFF. The DNA of the CDR3 is TGTGCCAGCAGCTGGGGACAGGGGTGGCATGAAAAACTGTTTTTT.

V is TRBV29-1 and J is TRBJ2-7; 9 bases line up with TRBD1. Looked up from germline, CDR1 is SQVTM and CDR2 is ANQGSEA. V was pared by 5 bases and J by 4 bases, with 3 bases of the junction left unmatched. This CDR3 comprises 12 residues. The CDR3 DNA sequence: TGCAGCGTTTTACAGGGGGCGTACGAGCAGTACTTC. Protein sequence: CSVLQGAYEQYF.

This clonotype showed up many times. The chain has TRBV5-1 and TRBJ2-2; D may be TRBD1 (6 bases). CDR3 size: 16 residues. Germline lookup yields CDR1 SGHRS and CDR2 YFSETQ. Trimming shortened V by 0 bases and J by 0 bases, and 9 bases separated the two germline ends. Here the CDR3 reads CASSLVGHPNTGELFF. The CDR3 DNA reads TGCGCCAGCAGCTTGGTGGGACACCCGAACACCGGGGAGCTGTTTTTT.

This clonotype was counted ten times or more. The chain couples TRBV11-2 to TRBJ2-7; perhaps TRBD1 as D (5 bases). The CDR3 runs 17 residues. V was shortened by 5 bases and J by 7 bases, with 27 bases between the two germline ends. Germline CDR1 reads SGHAT; CDR2 reads FQNNGV. The CDR3 spells CASSIRSGSPKGNEQYF. The CDR3 DNA reads as TGTGCCAGCAGCATCCGATCGGGTAGCCCCAAGGGGAATGAGCAGTACTTC.